This is a list of T cell receptor beta chains from one sample in a study of T cells after somatic rescue of genetic block. Only in-frame clones appear in the TCRdb table, and some are missing; sequencing was by immunoSEQ multiplex PCR. The sample has about 120,000 clones, 90% to 95% seen once. Sequencing was carried out using peripheral blood mononuclear cells (PBMCs). Receptors originate from a woman aged 18-29 years. Each CDR3 is given with its conserved first and last residue. A D gene is named only where the DNA matches it firmly. Where a row states a size, it is once, few, many or the class of an expanded clone; other rows omit it.

D: .
J: TRBJ1-2
V: TRBV9
size: once
CDR3: CASFRGALGYTF
DNA: TGTGCCAGTTTCCGAGGGGCGCTAGGCTACACCTTC

D: TRBD1
J: TRBJ1-3
V: TRBV5-1
size: once
CDR3: CASSRGTGGAGNTIYF
DNA: TGCGCCAGCAGCCGAGGGACAGGGGGCGCTGGAAACACCATATATTTT

D: .
J: TRBJ2-3
V: TRBV7-9
size: .
CDR3: CASSSGTYTDTQYF
DNA: TGTGCCAGCAGCTCCGGGACTTACACAGATACGCAGTATTTT

D: TRBD1
J: TRBJ1-4
V: TRBV27
size: .
CDR3: CASSRTGQFEKLFF
DNA: TGTGCCAGCAGTCGGACAGGGCAATTTGAAAAACTGTTTTTT

D: TRBD2
J: TRBJ2-5
V: TRBV5-1
size: .
CDR3: CASSLGQGEAGRGTQYF
DNA: TGCGCCAGCAGCTTGGGGCAGGGTGAAGCGGGGCGCGGGACCCAGTACTTC

D: .
J: TRBJ1-4
V: TRBV18
size: .
CDR3: CASSPGAIEKLFF
DNA: TGTGCCAGCTCACCAGGGGCGATTGAAAAACTGTTTTTT

D: .
J: TRBJ1-2
V: TRBV9
size: .
CDR3: CASSAEYGYTF
DNA: TGTGCCAGCAGCGCCGAATATGGCTACACCTTC

D: TRBD2
J: TRBJ2-3
V: TRBV11-2
size: few
CDR3: CASSLAGGRTDTQYF
DNA: TGTGCCAGCAGCTTGGCGGGGGGGCGTACAGATACGCAGTATTTT

D: .
J: TRBJ1-1
V: TRBV10-3
size: .
CDR3: CAISIQTNTEAFF
DNA: TGTGCCATCAGTATCCAGACGAACACTGAAGCTTTCTTT

D: .
J: TRBJ2-5
V: TRBV7-9
size: few
CDR3: CASSPKRSSGADQQETQYF
DNA: TGTGCCAGCAGCCCCAAAAGATCTTCCGGGGCAGACCAACAAGAGACCCAGTACTTC

D: TRBD1
J: TRBJ1-2
V: TRBV11-2
size: .
CDR3: CASSLIGQVDGYTF
DNA: TGTGCCAGCAGCTTGATTGGACAGGTTGATGGCTACACCTTC

D: .
J: TRBJ2-1
V: TRBV19
size: .
CDR3: CASSVGSSYNEQFF
DNA: TGTGCCAGTAGCGTAGGTAGCTCCTACAATGAGCAGTTCTTC

D: .
J: TRBJ1-5
V: TRBV4-2
size: .
CDR3: CASSQDGEIGPQHF
DNA: TGTGCCAGCAGCCAAGATGGGGAGATCGGGCCCCAGCATTTT

D: .
J: TRBJ1-4
V: TRBV2
size: once
CDR3: CASFDGGNEKLFF
DNA: TGTGCCAGCTTTGACGGGGGGAACGAAAAACTGTTTTTT

D: TRBD1
J: TRBJ1-5
V: TRBV7-2
size: .
CDR3: CASSFQGAGQPQHF
DNA: TGTGCCAGCAGCTTCCAGGGGGCCGGACAGCCCCAGCATTTT

D: .
J: TRBJ1-5
V: TRBV12-5
size: .
CDR3: CASQTGISNQPQHF
DNA: TGTGCTAGTCAGACAGGAATTAGCAATCAGCCCCAGCATTTT

D: .
J: TRBJ2-7
V: TRBV9
size: .
CDR3: CASSVGSSYEQYF
DNA: TGTGCCAGCAGCGTAGGATCTTCCTACGAGCAGTACTTC

D: TRBD1
J: TRBJ1-1
V: TRBV6-5
size: .
CDR3: CASSYRGQGVVEAFF
DNA: TGTGCCAGCAGTTACCGCGGACAGGGTGTGGTTGAAGCTTTCTTT

D: .
J: TRBJ1-1
V: TRBV18
size: .
CDR3: CASSPPVGNTEAFF
DNA: TGTGCCAGCTCACCACCGGTAGGGAACACTGAAGCTTTCTTT

D: TRBD1
J: TRBJ1-2
V: TRBV7-9
size: .
CDR3: CASSLESTGSLGYTF
DNA: TGTGCCAGCAGCTTAGAGTCGACAGGGTCCCTTGGCTACACCTTC